These 16 T cell receptor beta chains came from one sample sequenced in a study of T cell repertoires in aging, cancer and after chemotherapy. TCR beta rearrangements were amplified from peripheral blood genomic DNA. Rearranged V-D-J TRB sequences were amplified with a mixed TRB-A/B primer pool. In TCRdb, the multiplex PCR reads were re-called with MiXCR into one record per CDR3 protein. The table includes about 8,000 distinct CDR3 sequences, 32% detected once. Sequencing used blood. The receptors were gathered from a human donor in good health.

V usage is TRBV27 and J usage is TRBJ1-2; 8 positions agree with TRBD1. The germline V gene encodes CDR1 MNHEY and CDR2 SMNVEV (reference sequence). Germline trimming cut 4 bases from V and 8 bases from J; bases unmatched to any gene: 6. This CDR3 is built from 13 residues. The CDR3 loop is CASSSRTGNGYTF. In nucleotides, the CDR3 is TGTGCCAGCAGTTCGCGGACAGGGAACGGCTACACCTTC.

This clonotype has just a few counts. The chain couples TRBV29-1 to TRBJ2-7; tentative D call: TRBD1 (6 bases). The CDR3 spans 13 residues. The germline gives CDR1 SQVTM, CDR2 ANQGSEA. Deletions cut 7 bases from V and 2 bases from J, with 15 bases between. The CDR3 DNA follows: TGCAGCGACGGGACAATCTCCCCCTACGAGCAGTACTTC. Translated, it gives CSDGTISPYEQYF.

The CDR3 is CASSLAEGEGTEAFF. In DNA form, the CDR3 reads TGTGCCAGCAGCTTAGCGGAGGGGGAAGGTACTGAAGCTTTCTTT. The chain joins TRBV7-2 to TRBJ1-1, with D tentatively TRBD1 (6 bases). The V end was cut by 0 bases, the J end by 5 bases, with 13 bases between. The CDR3 totals 15 residues. CDR1 and CDR2 (germline): SGHTA, FQGNSA.

Remarks on this clonotype: With a much larger clone just one base away, this may be a read error. The chain uses TRBV6-5 and TRBJ2-3; D is perhaps TRBD1 (6 bases). Trimming removed 0 bases from V and 8 bases from J, with 21 bases in between. CDR3 size: 17 residues. Germline V gene sequence: CDR1 MNHEY, CDR2 SVGAGI. The CDR3 region is CASSYSNLGDIKCTQYF. CDR3 in DNA: TGTGCCAGCAGTTACTCGAACCTTGGGGACATCAAGTGTACGCAGTATTTT.

Only a few counts were recorded for this clonotype. The chain carries TRBV29-1 and TRBJ1-2; tentative D call: TRBD1 (5 bases). CDR1 and CDR2 (germline): SQVTM, ANQGSEA. Trimming took off 7 bases at V and 6 bases at J, with 15 bases between the two ends. CDR3 length equals 12 residues. CDR3 nucleotides: TGCAGCGCAAAAGGGACTGTGGATGGCTACACCTTC. Residues: CSAKGTVDGYTF.

This clonotype turned up a few times. This chain uses TRBV6-4 with TRBJ2-2; 9 bases map to TRBD1. J lost 5 bases, V lost 4 bases, and 2 bases had no gene match. The CDR3 consists of 14 residues. Per germline, CDR1 MRHNA and CDR2 SNTAGT. CDR3 bases: TGTGCCAGCAGTGGGACAGGGGAGACCGGGGAGCTGTTTTTT. This translates into CASSGTGETGELFF.

The chain joins TRBV5-1 to TRBJ2-3, with TRBD1 identical over 11 bases. Germline CDR1 and CDR2: SGHRS and YFSETQ. V trimming: 9 bases; J trimming: 4 bases; junction bases outside the gene matches: 10. This CDR3 spans 15 amino acids. CDR3 sequence: CATHRDRGFSDTQYF. The CDR3 DNA is TGCGCCACTCACCGGGACAGGGGGTTCTCAGATACGCAGTATTTT. Together with reference TRBV5-1 and TRBJ2-3, the CDR3 gives the full variable domain: KAGVTQTPRYLIKTRGQQVTLSCSPISGHRSVSWYQQTPGQGLQFLFEYFSETQRNKGNFPGRFSGRQFSNSRSEMNVSTLELGDSALYLCATHRDRGFSDTQYFGPGTRLTVL.

This clonotype has more than one count but fewer than ten. The chain uses TRBV6-5 and TRBJ2-7; D may be TRBD1 (6 bases). The germline V and J ends were trimmed by 0 bases and 6 bases, with 15 bases remaining between them. The germline V gene encodes CDR1 MNHEY and CDR2 SVGAGI. This CDR3 is 15 amino acids long. The CDR3 spells CASSYSGGHRVEQYF. CDR3 coding DNA: TGTGCCAGCAGTTACTCAGGGGGACACAGAGTCGAGCAGTACTTC.

This clonotype was counted between two and nine times. The chain couples TRBV6-6 to TRBJ2-7, with a possible D match to TRBD1 (6 bases). The V end was cut by 5 bases, the J end by 5 bases, with 16 bases between. CDR3 length: 14 amino acids. Germline V lookup: CDR1 MNHNY, CDR2 SVGAGI (reference sequence). As DNA, the CDR3 is TGTGCCAGCAGTAAGACAGGTCTATTCGACGAGCAGTACTTC. This codes for CASSKTGLFDEQYF.

V and J are TRBV28 and TRBJ1-1; D may be TRBD1 (6 bases). The CDR3 covers 15 residues. V was trimmed by 6 bases and J by 4 bases, leaving 18 bases between them. CDR1 MDHEN and CDR2 SYDVKM come from the germline V gene. CDR3 coding DNA: TGTGCCAGCAGAGCCGCGGGGGGCTCGGGCACTGAAGCTTTCTTT. Protein: CASRAAGGSGTEAFF.

This clonotype was seen a handful of times. This rearrangement joins TRBV13 to TRBJ1-2; D remains unclear. V dropped 1 base and J dropped 2 bases, with 8 bases sitting between them. The CDR3 contains 14 residues. The germline CDR1 and CDR2 sequences are PRHDT and FYEKMQ (reference sequence). The CDR3 sequence: CASSLATGNYGYTF. In DNA, the CDR3 is TGTGCCAGCAGCTTAGCTACGGGGAACTATGGCTACACCTTC.

V and J are TRBV27 and TRBJ2-2, with 9 bases matching TRBD2. Looked up from germline, CDR1 is MNHEY and CDR2 is SMNVEV (reference sequence). Trimming took 3 bases from V and 2 from J; bases not matched to a gene: 4. The CDR3 is 16 residues long. For the CDR3, the DNA is TGTGCCAGCAGTTTCGGCGGGGGGGGAAACACCGGGGAGCTGTTTTTT. The encoded protein is CASSFGGGGNTGELFF.

The V call is TRBV6-5, the J call TRBJ2-7; 7 bases are shared with TRBD2. In germline, CDR1 is MNHEY, CDR2 SVGAGI. V shed 2 bases and J 2 bases; nucleotides not matched to a gene: 9. This CDR3 is built from 16 residues. CDR3 sequence (DNA): TGTGCCAGCAGTTACGCCGGCGGGGACTATACCTACGAGCAGTACTTC. Translated: CASSYAGGDYTYEQYF.

The chain carries TRBV18 and TRBJ1-2; a possible D gene is TRBD1 (6 bases). The CDR3 consists of 15 residues. Trimming left V 4 bases short and J 8 bases short, with 20 bases between. The germline V gene encodes CDR1 KGHSH and CDR2 LQKENI. CDR3 nucleotides: TGTGCCAGCTCACGTATTAGAGACAGGATGGGGGGCTACACCTTC. Its protein product is CASSRIRDRMGGYTF.

In this sample, this clonotype turned up a few times. This chain uses TRBV5-1 with TRBJ2-3, with D perhaps matching TRBD1 or TRBD2 (5 bases each). Per germline, CDR1 SGHRS and CDR2 YFSETQ. Trimming pared 6 bases from V and 5 bases from J, leaving 16 bases between. The CDR3 totals 14 residues. In DNA form, the CDR3 reads TGCGCCAGCACATCCGGGGCGCGGATAGATACGCAGTATTTT. Translating it yields CASTSGARIDTQYF.

The chain recombines TRBV4-2 with TRBJ2-7, with TRBD1 identical over 11 bases. The germline V gene encodes CDR1 LGHNA and CDR2 YNFKEQ. V was pared by 4 bases and J by 4 bases, with 0 bases of the junction left unmatched. This CDR3 comprises 13 residues. The DNA of the CDR3 is TGTGCCAGCAGCCGGGACAGGGGGTACGAGCAGTACTTC. This gives the protein CASSRDRGYEQYF.